This section outlines one TCR beta chain sequence together with its context. CDR3 size: 13 residues. Between the trimmed V and J ends, which lost 3 bases and 1 base, there was a span of 6 bases. The germline CDR1 and CDR2 sequences are MNHEY and SVGEGT. The data originate from a study of blood T cell repertoires in COVID-19. About the study: The origin of the acute and convalescent COVID-19 samples was the United States, Italy and Spain.

In the original analysis: Researchers report that nucleated cell counts were estimated from reference gene primer amplification. The assay was immunoSEQ multiplex PCR, and TCRdb's table has in-frame clones only and misses some. D and trimming were read from the DNA, whereas the V and J calls and clone size are those reported in that table. The sample lists fewer than 200,000 clones, approximately 85% seen once, with approximately 1.3% in the top ten. This TCR was sampled from a man aged 55 to 70 who had recovered from COVID-19. The gene calls are TRBV6-2 or TRBV6-3 and TRBJ1-2; D gene ambiguous. The material sequenced was peripheral blood. CDR3 sequence reads: CASSYEGNYGYTF. The DNA of the CDR3 is TGTGCCAGCAGTTATGAGGGTAACTATGGCTACACCTTC.